These T cell receptor beta chains were read from a single sample in a study of blood T cell repertoires in COVID-19. Libraries were prepared by immunoSEQ multiplex PCR; TCRdb keeps only in-frame clonotypes and omits some of them. This table has roughly 170,000 clones, around 87% appearing once. The source material was peripheral blood. These receptors were obtained from a woman between 18 and 30 years old who had recovered from COVID-19. CDR3s include the opening cysteine and the closing phenylalanine or tryptophan. A D gene is named only where the DNA matches it firmly. Clone size is not always given. Where it is, it says once, few, many or a class for expanded clones.

v_gene	j_gene	abundance	d_gene	CDR3aa	CDR3nt
TRBV19	TRBJ1-5	.	.	CASSWGFRQGKLHQPQHF	TGTGCCAGTAGCTGGGGCTTCCGGCAGGGGAAGCTTCATCAGCCCCAGCATTTT
TRBV6-5	TRBJ2-3	once	TRBD2	CASFIAGPQYF	TGTGCCAGCTTTATAGCGGGGCCGCAGTATTTT
TRBV18	TRBJ2-3	.	TRBD2	CASSPIGLGTDTQYF	TGTGCCAGCTCACCAATCGGACTAGGCACAGATACGCAGTATTTT
TRBV2	TRBJ2-3	.	.	CASTPGLRGPTDTQYF	TGTGCCAGCACACCGGGACTTCGGGGTCCCACAGATACGCAGTATTTT
TRBV6-5	TRBJ1-5	.	.	CASSYSNQGPNQPQHF	TGTGCCAGCAGTTACTCGAATCAGGGGCCCAATCAGCCCCAGCATTTT
TRBV7-3	TRBJ2-2	few	.	CASRASAGGGAGELFF	TGTGCCAGCAGGGCAAGTGCAGGCGGCGGGGCCGGGGAGCTGTTTTTT
TRBV21-1	TRBJ2-5	.	.	CASSNLAWRDFRNFETQYF	TGTGCCAGCAGCAACTTGGCCTGGAGGGACTTTCGGAATTTTGAGACCCAGTACTTC
TRBV19	TRBJ1-2	.	TRBD1	CASSNRDSHDYTF	TGTGCCAGTAGTAACCGGGACAGCCATGACTACACCTTC
TRBV10-2	TRBJ2-1	.	.	CASRTRRSRGEQFF	TGCGCCAGCAGGACTAGACGGTCTAGGGGTGAGCAGTTCTTC
TRBV4-3	TRBJ1-6	.	.	CASSQDGRGTNSPLHF	TGCGCCAGCAGCCAAGATGGGAGGGGTACTAATTCACCCCTCCACTTT
TRBV5-8	TRBJ2-7	few	TRBD2	CASSFGGGANSYEQYF	TGTGCCAGCAGCTTCGGGGGGGGAGCTAACTCCTACGAGCAGTACTTC
TRBV7-9	TRBJ2-5	.	.	CASSFRAGETQYF	TGTGCCAGCAGCTTCAGGGCCGGAGAGACCCAGTACTTC
TRBV11-3	TRBJ2-5	.	.	CASSLGSRGAGETQYF	TGTGCCAGCAGCTTGGGGTCCCGGGGGGCCGGAGAGACCCAGTACTTC
TRBV7-3	TRBJ2-3	.	.	CASSFPFPKESADTQYF	TGTGCCAGCAGCTTCCCCTTCCCCAAGGAGAGCGCAGATACGCAGTATTTT
TRBV6-1	TRBJ1-2	.	.	CASSEGDRGYTF	TGTGCCAGCAGTGAAGGAGATCGTGGCTACACCTTC
TRBV9	TRBJ2-1	.	.	CASSLVTSLGGEQFF	TGTGCCAGCAGCCTCGTTACTAGTCTGGGGGGTGAGCAGTTCTTC
TRBV7-2	TRBJ2-1	.	TRBD2	CASSLGTSGGVTYNEQFF	TGTGCCAGCAGCTTGGGGACTAGCGGGGGGGTGACCTACAATGAGCAGTTCTTC
TRBV6-4	TRBJ2-5	.	TRBD2	CASSDGAAGGQETQYF	TGTGCCAGCAGTGACGGTGCAGCGGGGGGCCAAGAGACCCAGTACTTC
TRBV7-2	TRBJ2-7	.	.	CASSLSGTQSYEQYF	TGTGCCAGCAGCTTATCCGGGACACAAAGCTACGAGCAGTACTTC
TRBV6-5	TRBJ1-5	.	TRBD1	CASSTGTGYNQPQHF	TGTGCCAGCAGTACCGGGACAGGGTACAATCAGCCCCAGCATTTT
TRBV2	TRBJ2-1	.	TRBD1	CASRRQGVYNEQFF	TGTGCCAGCAGGAGACAGGGGGTCTACAATGAGCAGTTCTTC
TRBV20-1	TRBJ2-7	.	.	CSASREPEQYF	TGCAGTGCTAGTAGAGAGCCCGAGCAGTACTTC
TRBV4-1	TRBJ1-1	.	.	CASSPPKIGAEAFF	TGCGCCAGCAGCCCCCCCAAAATAGGGGCTGAAGCTTTCTTT
TRBV19	TRBJ2-3	.	TRBD1	CASSSSGTGLIDTQYF	TGTGCCAGTAGTTCCTCCGGGACAGGGTTGATAGATACGCAGTATTTT
TRBV19	TRBJ1-5	once	.	CASSWQSNQPQHF	TGTGCCAGTAGTTGGCAGTCCAATCAGCCCCAGCATTTT
TRBV5-8	TRBJ1-2	.	TRBD1	CASSLIVGTGINYGYTF	TGTGCCAGCAGCTTGATTGTAGGGACAGGGATCAACTATGGCTACACCTTC
TRBV27	TRBJ2-7	.	TRBD1	CASSLGDRPYEQYF	TGTGCCAGCAGTTTAGGGGACAGACCGTACGAGCAGTACTTC
TRBV2	TRBJ2-1	.	.	CASTEGEEGEQFF	TGTGCCAGCACCGAGGGCGAGGAGGGTGAGCAGTTCTTC
TRBV19	TRBJ2-3	.	TRBD2	CASSLSGGTDTQYF	TGTGCCAGTAGTCTCAGCGGGGGCACAGATACGCAGTATTTT
TRBV30	TRBJ2-3	.	TRBD2	CAWSPLPGTSGRGTDTQYF	TGTGCCTGGAGTCCTTTACCCGGGACTAGCGGGAGGGGCACAGATACGCAGTATTTT
TRBV7-8	TRBJ1-6	.	.	CASSSTELYNSPLHF	TGTGCCAGCAGCTCGACAGAGCTCTATAATTCACCCCTCCACTTT
TRBV19	TRBJ2-2	.	.	CASKTEMGGELFF	TGTGCCAGCAAGACAGAAATGGGCGGGGAGCTGTTTTTT
TRBV6-2/TRBV6-3	TRBJ2-7	.	TRBD2	CASSTAGSSYEQYF	TGTGCCAGCAGTACAGCGGGGAGCTCCTACGAGCAGTACTTC
TRBV6-2/TRBV6-3	TRBJ1-5	few	TRBD1	CASSLTGASNQPQHF	TGTGCCAGCAGTTTGACAGGGGCCAGCAATCAGCCCCAGCATTTT
TRBV19	TRBJ2-2	few	.	CASSIAGDPPGELFF	TGTGCCAGTAGTATAGCGGGAGACCCCCCCGGGGAGCTGTTTTTT
TRBV9	TRBJ2-3	.	.	CASSVQSSTDTQYF	TGTGCCAGCAGCGTACAGTCTAGCACAGATACGCAGTATTTT
TRBV7-9	TRBJ2-1	few	TRBD1	CASSLWQGAYNEQFF	TGTGCCAGCAGCTTGTGGCAGGGGGCCTACAATGAGCAGTTCTTC
TRBV7-9	TRBJ2-7	.	.	CASSLVMRGNEQYF	TGTGCCAGCAGCTTAGTTATGCGGGGCAACGAGCAGTACTTC
TRBV7-2	TRBJ1-2	.	.	CASSLVSGDGYTF	TGTGCCAGCAGCTTAGTTTCGGGGGACGGCTACACCTTC
TRBV6-5	TRBJ2-1	.	TRBD2	CASTQRERINEQFF	TGTGCCAGCACGCAGCGGGAGAGGATAAATGAGCAGTTCTTC